Described below is a single T cell receptor beta chain sequence and its context. Its antigen is not known. The CDR3 totals 14 residues. Looked up from germline, CDR1 is SNHLY and CDR2 is FYNNEI. Investigators made cDNA in eight separate reactions per sample. A template switching step added UMIs, each with a 6-nucleotide sample barcode. TCRdb processed the 5' RACE reads again and assigns one entry to each CDR3 protein, with no DNA. The listing contains some 450,000 distinct CDR3 sequences. This sample was taken from a study of monozygotic twins with inflammatory bowel disease. Points from the study as a whole: Separate T cell subtypes could not be resolved from one another. Reduced clonotype sharing with other individuals was observed in IBD patients relative to healthy twins, especially with disease activity.

The sequence was collected from a human donor with ulcerative colitis or Crohn's disease, or a healthy co-twin of an affected twin (not recorded which). The source material was blood. The gene calls are TRBV2 and TRBJ1-5; TCRdb picks TRBD1, but there is no DNA to check that call. CDR3 in amino acids: CASRDRVSNQPQHF.